The TCR beta chain under discussion was sequenced for a study of blood T cell repertoires in COVID-19. About the research overall: Acute and convalescent COVID-19 samples came from the United States, Italy and Spain. PBMCs, B-cell-depleted T cells, or T cells provided the cDNA or gDNA that made up the material.

This clone is deemed medium-sized (0.01 to 0.1%). The CDR3 length is 14 residues. V was clipped by 2 bases and J by 1 base, with 9 bases between them. Germline CDR1 and CDR2: SGHDT and YYEEEE. Per the study methods: Cell counts per sample came from amplifying reference gene primers. Sequenced by immunoSEQ multiplex PCR; TCRdb stores in-frame clones only, minus some. The DNA gave D and trimming, while V, J and clone size come from that table. The sample has some 200,000 clones; roughly 85% are singletons. The receptor's source is a woman in her 70s with acute or convalescent COVID-19. The chain recombines TRBV5-6 with TRBJ1-1, with D unresolved. Sequenced: peripheral blood. The CDR3: CASSFGRANTEAFF. The CDR3 nucleotides read TGTGCCAGCAGCTTCGGTAGAGCGAACACTGAAGCTTTCTTT.